The T cell receptor beta chain described here comes from a study of STAT3 mutations in large granular lymphocyte leukemia. Study information: Among longitudinally sequenced T-LGLL patients, roughly half had canonical activating STAT3 mutations detected.

The CDR3 has 15 amino acids. The V end lost 0 bases, the J end lost 2 bases, and 5 bases lay between the germline ends. Germline-derived CDR1 and CDR2 are SGHDN and FVKESK. On this clone itself: Its antigen is not identified.

Whole-study results and caveats: At least one immunodominant TCR beta clonotype appeared in every T-cell large granular lymphocyte leukemia patient. After therapy, 6 of 18 patients switched clonotypes, all new clones STAT3 wild type. Treatment regimens differed across patients between samplings.

Produced via immunoSEQ multiplex PCR; TCRdb's table is partial and in-frame only. The sample records 17,000 or so clones, 84% being singletons. The clonotype comes from a man aged 45-65 years with T-cell large granular lymphocyte leukemia. Some clones in this sample may be carry-over from other donors' samples. The sample comprised peripheral blood mononuclear cells. The V call is TRBV14, the J call TRBJ2-6; D is unclear. In DNA, the CDR3 is TGTGCCAGCAGCCAAGATGGGACTGGGGCCAACGTCCTGACTTTC. As protein: CASSQDGTGANVLTF.